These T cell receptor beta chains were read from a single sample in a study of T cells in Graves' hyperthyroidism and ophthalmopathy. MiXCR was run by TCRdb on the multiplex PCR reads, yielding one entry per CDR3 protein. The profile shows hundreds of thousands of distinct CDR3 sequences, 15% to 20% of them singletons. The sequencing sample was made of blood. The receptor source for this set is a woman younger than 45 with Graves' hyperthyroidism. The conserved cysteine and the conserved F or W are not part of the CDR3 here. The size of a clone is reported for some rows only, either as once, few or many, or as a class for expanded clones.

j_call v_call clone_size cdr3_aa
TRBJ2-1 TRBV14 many ASSVAAGVDEQF
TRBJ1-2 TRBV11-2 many ASSLGIRGPRNYGYT
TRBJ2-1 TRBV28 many ALKSRWSGREEQF
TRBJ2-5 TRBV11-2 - ASSSRGLVGETQY
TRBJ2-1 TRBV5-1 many ASSLGASSYNEQF
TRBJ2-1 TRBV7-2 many ASSPGQEYNEQF
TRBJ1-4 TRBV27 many ASSLRHIIGTNEKLF
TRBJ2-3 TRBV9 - ASSAGLAPYTDTQY
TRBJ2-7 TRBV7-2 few ASSDQGGRYEQY
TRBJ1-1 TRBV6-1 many ASTLNPGNTEAF
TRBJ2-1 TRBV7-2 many ASKETSGSYNEQF
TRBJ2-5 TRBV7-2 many ASSFGDGETQY
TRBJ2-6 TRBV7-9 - ASSLGAVGANVLT
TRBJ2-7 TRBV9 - ASNYRLAGFYEQY
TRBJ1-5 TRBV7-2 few ASSLWTGEGNQPQH
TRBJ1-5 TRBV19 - ASDPINSNQPQH
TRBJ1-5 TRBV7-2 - ASSSGQNSNQPQH
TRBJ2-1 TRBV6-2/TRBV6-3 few ASRTQYNEQF
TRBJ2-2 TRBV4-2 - ASSQRAGDDTGELF
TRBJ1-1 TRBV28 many ASSLSPGQTIEAF
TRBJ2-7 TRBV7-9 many ASSFDASYEQY
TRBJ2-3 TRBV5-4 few ASSSMTRSTDTQY
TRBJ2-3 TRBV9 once ASSDPGTLTDTQY
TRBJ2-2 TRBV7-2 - ASSLSGYQKTGELF
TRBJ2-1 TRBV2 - ASTRLAGDGGNEQF
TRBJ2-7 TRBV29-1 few SVADSTYEQY
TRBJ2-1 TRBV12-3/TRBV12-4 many ASSMGQLYNEQF
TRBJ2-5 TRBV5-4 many ASSPARTGGEETQY
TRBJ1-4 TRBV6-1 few ASRPPGTRNEKLF
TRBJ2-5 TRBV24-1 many ATSEGRTSGIEETQY
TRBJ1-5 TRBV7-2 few ASSSDKVGQPQH
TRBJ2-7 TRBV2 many ASHGSSGSYEQY
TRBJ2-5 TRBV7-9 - ASSSGTAFQETQY
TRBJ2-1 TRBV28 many ASSRTEFTYNEQF
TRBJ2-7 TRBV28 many ASSSGQSSSYEQY
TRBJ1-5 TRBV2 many ASSEIGAQPQH
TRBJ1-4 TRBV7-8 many ASSSQGQTTNEKLF
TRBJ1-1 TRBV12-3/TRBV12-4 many ASSLLTANTEAF
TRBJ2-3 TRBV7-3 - ASSATGGGDTQY
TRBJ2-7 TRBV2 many ASSDGAHGEQY
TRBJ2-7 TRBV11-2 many ASSLGTGRRLQY
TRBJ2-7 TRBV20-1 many SARDGKASGRINEQY
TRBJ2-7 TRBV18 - ASSPLNGSSYEQY
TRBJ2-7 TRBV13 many ASMERPSSYEQY
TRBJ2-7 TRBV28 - ASSLVVGQKPYEQY
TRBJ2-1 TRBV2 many ASSEWREGRHEQF
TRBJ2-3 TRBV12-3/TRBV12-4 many ASSFSNASTDTQY
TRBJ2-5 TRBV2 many ASRRQPSAETQY
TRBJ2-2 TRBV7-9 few ASSPGTGEGGELF
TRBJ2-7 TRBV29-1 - SVPQGIGEQY